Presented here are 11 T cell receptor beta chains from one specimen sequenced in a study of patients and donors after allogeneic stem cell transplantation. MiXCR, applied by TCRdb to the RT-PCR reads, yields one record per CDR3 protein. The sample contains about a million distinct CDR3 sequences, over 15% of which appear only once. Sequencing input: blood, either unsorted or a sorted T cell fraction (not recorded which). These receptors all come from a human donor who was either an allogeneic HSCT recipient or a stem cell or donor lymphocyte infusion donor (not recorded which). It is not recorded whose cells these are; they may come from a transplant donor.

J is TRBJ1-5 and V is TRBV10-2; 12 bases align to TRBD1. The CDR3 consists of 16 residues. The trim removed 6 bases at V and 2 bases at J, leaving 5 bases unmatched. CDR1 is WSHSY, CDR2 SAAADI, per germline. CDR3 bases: TGCGCCAGCAGCGGGACAGGGGGCCAGGGCAATCAGCCCCAGCATTTT. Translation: CASSGTGGQGNQPQHF.

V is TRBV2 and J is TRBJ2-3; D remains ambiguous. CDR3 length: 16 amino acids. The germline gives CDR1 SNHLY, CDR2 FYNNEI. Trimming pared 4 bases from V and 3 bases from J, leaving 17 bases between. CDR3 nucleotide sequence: TGTGCCAGCAGTGTGTTACTACGAATTGGTACAGATACGCAGTATTTT. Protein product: CASSVLLRIGTDTQYF.

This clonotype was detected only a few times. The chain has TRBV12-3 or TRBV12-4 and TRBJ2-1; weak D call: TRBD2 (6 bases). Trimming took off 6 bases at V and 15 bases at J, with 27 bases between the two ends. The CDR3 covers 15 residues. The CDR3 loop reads CASRPNIGRAGLRFF. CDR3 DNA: TGTGCCAGCAGACCGAATATTGGTCGGGCGGGACTTAGGTTCTTC.

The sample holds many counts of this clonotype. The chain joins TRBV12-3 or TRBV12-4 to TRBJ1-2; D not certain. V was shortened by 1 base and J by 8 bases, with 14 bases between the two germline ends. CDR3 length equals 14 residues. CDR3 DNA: TGTGCCAGCAGTTTAGACGGGATTTCGGGGGGCTACACCTTC. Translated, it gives CASSLDGISGGYTF.

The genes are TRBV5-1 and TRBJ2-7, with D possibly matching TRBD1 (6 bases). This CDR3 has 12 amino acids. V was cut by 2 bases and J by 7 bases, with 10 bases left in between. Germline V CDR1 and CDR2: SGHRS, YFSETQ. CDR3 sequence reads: CASSFDRREQYF. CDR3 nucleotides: TGCGCCAGCAGCTTCGACAGGAGGGAGCAGTACTTC. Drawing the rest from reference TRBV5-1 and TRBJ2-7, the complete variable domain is KAGVTQTPRYLIKTRGQQVTLSCSPISGHRSVSWYQQTPGQGLQFLFEYFSETQRNKGNFPGRFSGRQFSNSRSEMNVSTLELGDSALYLCASSFDRREQYFGPGTRLTVT.

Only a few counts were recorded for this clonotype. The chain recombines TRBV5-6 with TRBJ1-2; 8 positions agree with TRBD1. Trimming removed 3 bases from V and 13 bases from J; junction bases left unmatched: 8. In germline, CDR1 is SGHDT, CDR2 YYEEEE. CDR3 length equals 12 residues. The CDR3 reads CASSYEDRARTF. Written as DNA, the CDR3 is TGTGCCAGCAGCTACGAGGACAGGGCGCGCACCTTC.

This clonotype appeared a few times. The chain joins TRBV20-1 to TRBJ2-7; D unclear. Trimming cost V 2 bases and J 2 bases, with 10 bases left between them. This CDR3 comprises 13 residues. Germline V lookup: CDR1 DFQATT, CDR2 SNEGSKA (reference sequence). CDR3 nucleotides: TGCAGTGCTAGACCTAGTTTCGCCTACGAGCAGTACTTC. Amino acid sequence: CSARPSFAYEQYF.

CDR3 region: CASSLRGGTGSAEQYF. The DNA of the CDR3 is TGTGCCAGCAGCTTAAGGGGGGGGACAGGGAGTGCCGAGCAGTACTTC. The chain joins TRBV7-3 to TRBJ2-7; 9 nucleotides align to TRBD1. Losses at the gene ends were 1 base for V and 6 bases for J; bases not matched to a gene: 10. Germline assignment: CDR1 SGHTA and CDR2 FQGTGA. The CDR3 sequence is 16 residues long.

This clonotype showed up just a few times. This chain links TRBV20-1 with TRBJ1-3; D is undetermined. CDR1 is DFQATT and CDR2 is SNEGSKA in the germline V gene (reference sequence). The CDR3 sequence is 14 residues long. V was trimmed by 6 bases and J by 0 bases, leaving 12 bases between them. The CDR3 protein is CSARANYSGNTIYF. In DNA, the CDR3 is TGCAGTGCCCGGGCCAACTACTCTGGAAACACCATATATTTT.

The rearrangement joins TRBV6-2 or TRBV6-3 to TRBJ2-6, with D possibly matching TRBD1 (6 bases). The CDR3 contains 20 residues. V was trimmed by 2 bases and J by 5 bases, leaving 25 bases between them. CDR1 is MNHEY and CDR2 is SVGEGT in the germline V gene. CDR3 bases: TGTGCCAGCAGTTACGGCTGGGACACCGTGTCCCATCTCTGGGCCAACGTCCTGACTTTC. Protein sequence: CASSYGWDTVSHLWANVLTF.

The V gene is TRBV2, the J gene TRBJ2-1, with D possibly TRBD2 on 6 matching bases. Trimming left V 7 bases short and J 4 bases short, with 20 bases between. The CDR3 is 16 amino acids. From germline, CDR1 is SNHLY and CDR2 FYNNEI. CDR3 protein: CASTRQPGLGYNEQFF. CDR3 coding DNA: TGTGCCAGCACCCGACAACCGGGACTGGGGTACAATGAGCAGTTCTTC.